This T cell receptor (beta chain) was recorded in a study of T cells in Graves' hyperthyroidism and ophthalmopathy. Overall study results and limits: Model output signaled ophthalmopathy a median around 6.9 months ahead of onset. Most thyroid clonotypes with frequency above 0.001 were detected in blood.

This clonotype was counted at least ten times. Antigen unknown. With duration under 3 months, ophthalmopathy was active: Clinical Activity Score at least 3, NOSPECS at least 4. V lost 7 bases, J lost 7 bases, and 11 bases lay in between. CDR3 length equals 13 residues. The germline V gene has CDR1 SNHLY and CDR2 FYNNEI. Researchers amplified the TCR beta CDR3 regions from RNA transcripts. The HTBI set primed first-round TCR CDR3 RT-PCR. A single record per CDR3 protein comes from TCRdb applying MiXCR to the multiplex PCR reads. The sample includes 450,000 to 650,000 distinct CDR3 sequences, roughly a sixth of them seen just once.

The chain uses TRBV2 and TRBJ1-6; D call uncertain. The sample taken for sequencing was blood. This clonotype was sampled from a woman between 18 and 30 years old with Graves' ophthalmopathy. The CDR3 region has the DNA TGTGCCAGCATACCTTTTGGGAATTCACCCCTCCACTTT. It specifies CASIPFGNSPLHF.